The clone carrying this T cell receptor (beta chain) was counted at least ten times. Its antigen is unidentified. This record comes from a study of T cell repertoires in cytomegalovirus infection. Looking at the study overall: Indicated by public TCR beta signatures were CMV infection and matching HLA type.

The study, taken as a whole, reports: There were HLA-C-restricted CMV-specific TCR beta clonotypes dominating the ex vivo response. Frequencies of public TCR beta families were cumulated, and this identified carriers of CMV plus the relevant HLA.

Germline CDR1 ENHRY, CDR2 SYGVKD. The CDR3 is 14 residues long. V was clipped by 6 bases and J by 0 bases, with 11 bases between them. TCRdb ran MiXCR on the reads and lists one entry per CDR3 protein. The repertoire holds 490,000 or so distinct CDR3 sequences, with approximately 11% as singletons. Material: PBMCs. The clonotype was recovered from a human donor in good health (CMV status not recorded). Some clones in this sample may be carry-over from other donors' samples. V gene TRBV10-3 combines with J gene TRBJ1-1, with a tentative D call TRBD1 (6 bases). The CDR3 DNA follows: TGTGCCATCAGGGACAGAAACATGAACACTGAAGCTTTCTTT. Translating it yields CAIRDRNMNTEAFF.